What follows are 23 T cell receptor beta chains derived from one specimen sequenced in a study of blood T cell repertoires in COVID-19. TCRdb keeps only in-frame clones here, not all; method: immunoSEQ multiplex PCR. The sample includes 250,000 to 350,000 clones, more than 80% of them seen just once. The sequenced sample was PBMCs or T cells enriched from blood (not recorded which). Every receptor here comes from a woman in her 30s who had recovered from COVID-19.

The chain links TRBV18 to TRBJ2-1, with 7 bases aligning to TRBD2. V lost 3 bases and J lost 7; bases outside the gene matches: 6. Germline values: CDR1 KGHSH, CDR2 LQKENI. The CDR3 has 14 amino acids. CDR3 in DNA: TGTGCCAGCTCACCTTCTAGCGGAATAAATGAGCAGTTCTTC. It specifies CASSPSSGINEQFF.

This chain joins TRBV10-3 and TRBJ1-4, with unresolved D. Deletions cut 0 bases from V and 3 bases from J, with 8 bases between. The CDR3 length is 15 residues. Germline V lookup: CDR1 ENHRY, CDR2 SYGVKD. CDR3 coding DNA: TGTGCCATCAGTGAGTCCGGGTCGGCTAATGAAAAACTGTTTTTT. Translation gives CAISESGSANEKLFF.

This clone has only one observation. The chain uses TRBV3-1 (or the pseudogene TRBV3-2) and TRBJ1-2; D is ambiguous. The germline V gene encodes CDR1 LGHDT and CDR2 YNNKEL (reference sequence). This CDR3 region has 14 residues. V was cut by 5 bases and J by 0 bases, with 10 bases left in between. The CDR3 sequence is CASSTHGANYGYTF. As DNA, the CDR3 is TGTGCCAGCAGCACCCACGGAGCTAACTATGGCTACACCTTC.

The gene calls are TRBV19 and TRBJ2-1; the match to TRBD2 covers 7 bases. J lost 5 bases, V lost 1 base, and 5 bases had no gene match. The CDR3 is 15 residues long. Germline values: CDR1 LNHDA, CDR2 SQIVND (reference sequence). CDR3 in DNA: TGTGCCAGTAGTATAGTAAGGACTAGGAACAATGAGCAGTTCTTC. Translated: CASSIVRTRNNEQFF.

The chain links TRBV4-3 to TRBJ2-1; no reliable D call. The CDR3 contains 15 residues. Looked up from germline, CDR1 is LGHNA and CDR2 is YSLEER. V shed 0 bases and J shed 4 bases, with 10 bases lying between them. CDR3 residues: CASSQDLLGYNEQFF. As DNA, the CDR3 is TGCGCCAGCAGCCAAGATCTCCTAGGTTACAATGAGCAGTTCTTC.

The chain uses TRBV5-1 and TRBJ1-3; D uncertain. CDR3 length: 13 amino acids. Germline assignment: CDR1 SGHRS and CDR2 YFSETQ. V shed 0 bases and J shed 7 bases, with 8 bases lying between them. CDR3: CASSLDFRNTIYF. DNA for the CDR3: TGCGCCAGCAGCTTGGACTTCCGGAACACCATATATTTT.

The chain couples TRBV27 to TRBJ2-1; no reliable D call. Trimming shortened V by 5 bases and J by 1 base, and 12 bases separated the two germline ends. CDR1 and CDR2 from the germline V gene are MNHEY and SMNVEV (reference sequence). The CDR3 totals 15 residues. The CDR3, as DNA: TGTGCCAGCAGTCCCTTTCGCGCGTCCTACAATGAGCAGTTCTTC. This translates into CASSPFRASYNEQFF.

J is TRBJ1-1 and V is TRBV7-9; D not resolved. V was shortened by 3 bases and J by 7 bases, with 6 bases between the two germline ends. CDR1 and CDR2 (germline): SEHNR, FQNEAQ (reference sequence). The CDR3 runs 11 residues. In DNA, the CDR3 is TGTGCCAGCAGCTTCGGTGATGAAGCTTTCTTT. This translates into CASSFGDEAFF.

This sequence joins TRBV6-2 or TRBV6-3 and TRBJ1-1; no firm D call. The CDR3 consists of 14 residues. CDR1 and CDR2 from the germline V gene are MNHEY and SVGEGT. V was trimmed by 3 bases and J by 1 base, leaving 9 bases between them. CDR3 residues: CASSYITANTEAFF. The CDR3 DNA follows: TGTGCCAGCAGTTATATAACAGCGAACACTGAAGCTTTCTTT.

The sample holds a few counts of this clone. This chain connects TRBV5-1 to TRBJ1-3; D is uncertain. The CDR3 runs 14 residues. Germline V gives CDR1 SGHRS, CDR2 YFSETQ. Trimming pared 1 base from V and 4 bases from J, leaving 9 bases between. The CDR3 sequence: CASSLTVQGNTIYF. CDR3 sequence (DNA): TGCGCCAGCAGCTTGACAGTGCAAGGAAACACCATATATTTT.

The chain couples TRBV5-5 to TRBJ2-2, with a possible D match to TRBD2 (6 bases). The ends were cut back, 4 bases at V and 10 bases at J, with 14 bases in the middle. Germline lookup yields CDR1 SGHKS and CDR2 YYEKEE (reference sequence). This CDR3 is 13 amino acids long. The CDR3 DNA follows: TGTGCCAGCAGCACGGGACGCGGGGAGGAGCTGTTTTTT. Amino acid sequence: CASSTGRGEELFF. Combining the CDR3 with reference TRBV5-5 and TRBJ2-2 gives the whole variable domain DAGVTQSPTHLIKTRGQQVTLRCSPISGHKSVSWYQQVLGQGPQFIFQYYEKEERGRGNFPDRFSARQFPNYSSELNVNALLLGDSALYLCASSTGRGEELFFGEGSRLTVL.

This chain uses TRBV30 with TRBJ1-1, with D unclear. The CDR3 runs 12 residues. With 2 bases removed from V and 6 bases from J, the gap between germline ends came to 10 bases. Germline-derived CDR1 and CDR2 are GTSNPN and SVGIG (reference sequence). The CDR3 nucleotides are TGTGCCTGGAGTTCGGGTATTCCTGAAGCTTTCTTT. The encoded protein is CAWSSGIPEAFF.

The CDR3 sequence: CASSLTGSHEQYF. As DNA, the CDR3 is TGTGCCAGCAGCCTGACAGGGTCCCACGAGCAGTACTTC. The V call is TRBV5-5, the J call TRBJ2-7; TRBD1 matches at 7 bases. Looked up from germline, CDR1 is SGHKS and CDR2 is YYEKEE (reference sequence). Trimming took 4 bases from V and 5 from J; bases not matched to a gene: 6. The CDR3 extends over 13 amino acids.

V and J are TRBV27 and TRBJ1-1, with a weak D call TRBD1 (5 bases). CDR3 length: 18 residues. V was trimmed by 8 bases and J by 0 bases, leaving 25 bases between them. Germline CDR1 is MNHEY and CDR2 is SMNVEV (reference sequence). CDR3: CASALGFGRGEMNTEAFF. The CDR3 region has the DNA TGTGCCAGCGCACTTGGCTTTGGGAGGGGCGAAATGAACACTGAAGCTTTCTTT.

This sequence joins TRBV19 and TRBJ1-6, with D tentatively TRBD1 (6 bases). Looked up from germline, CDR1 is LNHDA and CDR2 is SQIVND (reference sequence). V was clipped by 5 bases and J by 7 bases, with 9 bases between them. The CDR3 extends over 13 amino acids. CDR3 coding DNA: TGTGCCAGTAGTGACAGGCAGAATTCACCCCTCCACTTT. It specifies CASSDRQNSPLHF.

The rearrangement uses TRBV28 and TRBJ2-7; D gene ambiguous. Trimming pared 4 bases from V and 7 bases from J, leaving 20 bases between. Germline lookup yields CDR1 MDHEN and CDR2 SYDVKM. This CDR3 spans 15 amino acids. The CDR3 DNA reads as TGTGCCAGCAGTTCCGGCGCGAAAGACGAGGAAGAGCAGTACTTC. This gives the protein CASSSGAKDEEEQYF.

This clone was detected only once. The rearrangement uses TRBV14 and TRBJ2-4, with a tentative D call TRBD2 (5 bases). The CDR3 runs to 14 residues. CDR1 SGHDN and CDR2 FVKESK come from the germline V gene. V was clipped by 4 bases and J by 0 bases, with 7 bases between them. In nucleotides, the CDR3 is TGTGCCAGCAGCCGCGGGTTAGCCAAAAACATTCAGTACTTC. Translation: CASSRGLAKNIQYF.

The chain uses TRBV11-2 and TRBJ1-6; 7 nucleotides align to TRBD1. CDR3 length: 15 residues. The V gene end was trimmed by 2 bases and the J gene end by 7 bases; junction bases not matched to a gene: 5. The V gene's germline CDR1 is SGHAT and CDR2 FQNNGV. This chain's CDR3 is CASSLTGQLNSPLHF. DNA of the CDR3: TGTGCCAGCAGCTTAACGGGACAGCTAAATTCACCCCTCCACTTT.

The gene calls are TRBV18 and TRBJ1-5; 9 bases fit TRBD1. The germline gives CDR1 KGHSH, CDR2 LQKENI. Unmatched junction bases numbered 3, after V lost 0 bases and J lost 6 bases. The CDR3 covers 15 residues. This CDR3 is CASSPPGQGGQPQHF. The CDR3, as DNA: TGTGCCAGCTCACCACCGGGACAGGGTGGTCAGCCCCAGCATTTT.

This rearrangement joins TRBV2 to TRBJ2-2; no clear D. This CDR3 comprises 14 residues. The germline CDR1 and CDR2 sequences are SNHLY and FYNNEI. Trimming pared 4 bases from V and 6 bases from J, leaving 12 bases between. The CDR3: CASSVREISGELFF. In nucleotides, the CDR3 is TGTGCCAGCAGTGTGCGAGAGATCTCCGGGGAGCTGTTTTTT.

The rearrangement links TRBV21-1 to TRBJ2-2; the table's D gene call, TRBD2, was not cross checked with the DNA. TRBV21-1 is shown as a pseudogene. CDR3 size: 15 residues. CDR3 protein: CASSNSEGQAGELFF. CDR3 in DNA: TGTGCCAGCAGTAACAGTGAGGGCCAGGCCGGGGAGCTGTTTTTT.

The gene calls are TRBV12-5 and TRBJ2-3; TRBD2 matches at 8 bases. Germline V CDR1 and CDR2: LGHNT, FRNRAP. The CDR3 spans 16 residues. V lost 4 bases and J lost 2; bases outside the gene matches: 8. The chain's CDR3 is CASGSSLAGTTDTQYF. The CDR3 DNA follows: TGTGCTAGTGGTTCCTCCCTAGCGGGCACCACAGATACGCAGTATTTT.

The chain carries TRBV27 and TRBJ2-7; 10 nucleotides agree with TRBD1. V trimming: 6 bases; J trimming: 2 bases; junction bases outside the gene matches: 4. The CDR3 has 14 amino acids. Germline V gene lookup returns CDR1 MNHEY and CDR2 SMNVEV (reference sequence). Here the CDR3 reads CASRSGQGAYEQYF. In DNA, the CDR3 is TGTGCCAGCAGGTCTGGACAGGGGGCCTACGAGCAGTACTTC.